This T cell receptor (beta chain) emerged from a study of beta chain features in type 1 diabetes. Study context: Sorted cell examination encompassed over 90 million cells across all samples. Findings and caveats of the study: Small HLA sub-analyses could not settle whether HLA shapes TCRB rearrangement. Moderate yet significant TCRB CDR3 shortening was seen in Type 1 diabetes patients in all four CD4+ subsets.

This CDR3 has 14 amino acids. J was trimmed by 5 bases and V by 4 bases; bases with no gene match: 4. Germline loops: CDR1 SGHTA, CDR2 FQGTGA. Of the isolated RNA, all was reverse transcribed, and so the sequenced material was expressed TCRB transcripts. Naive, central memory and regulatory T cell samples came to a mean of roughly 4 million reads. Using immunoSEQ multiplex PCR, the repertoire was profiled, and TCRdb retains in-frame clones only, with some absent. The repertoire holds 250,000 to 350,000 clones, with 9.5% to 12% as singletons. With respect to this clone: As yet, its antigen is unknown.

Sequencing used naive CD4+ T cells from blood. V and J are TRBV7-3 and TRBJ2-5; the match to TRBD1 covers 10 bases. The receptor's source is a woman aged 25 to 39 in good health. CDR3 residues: CASSWTGGMETQYF. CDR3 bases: TGTGCCAGCAGCTGGACAGGGGGTATGGAGACCCAGTACTTC.